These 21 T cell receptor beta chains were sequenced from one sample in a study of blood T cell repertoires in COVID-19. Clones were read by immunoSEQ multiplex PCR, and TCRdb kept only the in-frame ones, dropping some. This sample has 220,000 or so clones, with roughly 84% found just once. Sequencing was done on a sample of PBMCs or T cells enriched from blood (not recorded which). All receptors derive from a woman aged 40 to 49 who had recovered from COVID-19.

The CDR3: CASSLIRGLAGGNEQFF. The CDR3 DNA follows: TGCGCCAGCAGCTTGATACGGGGACTAGCGGGAGGAAATGAGCAGTTCTTC. This chain joins TRBV5-1 and TRBJ2-1; 15 bases are shared with TRBD2. CDR3 length equals 17 residues. Germline CDR1 is SGHRS and CDR2 is YFSETQ. With 1 base clipped from V and 7 bases from J, the junction kept 6 bases outside the gene matches.

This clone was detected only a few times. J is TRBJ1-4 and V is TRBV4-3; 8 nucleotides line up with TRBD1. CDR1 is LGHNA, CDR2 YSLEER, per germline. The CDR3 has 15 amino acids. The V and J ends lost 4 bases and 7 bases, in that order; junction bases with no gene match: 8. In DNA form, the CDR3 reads TGCGCCAGCAGCCCCGGGACAGGCGAGGGTGAAAAACTGTTTTTT. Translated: CASSPGTGEGEKLFF.

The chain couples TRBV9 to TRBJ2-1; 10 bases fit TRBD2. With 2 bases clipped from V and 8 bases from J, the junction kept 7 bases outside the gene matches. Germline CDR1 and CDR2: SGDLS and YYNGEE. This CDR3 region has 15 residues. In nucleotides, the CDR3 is TGTGCCAGCAGCGTGACTAGCGGGCCGCAGGATGAGCAGTTCTTC. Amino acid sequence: CASSVTSGPQDEQFF.

The CDR3 DNA sequence: TGTGCCAGCAGTGAAGAGGGTAGCGCTGAAGCTTTCTTT. Translating it yields CASSEEGSAEAFF. The gene calls are TRBV2 and TRBJ1-1, with unresolved D. Germline V gene data show CDR1 as SNHLY and CDR2 as FYNNEI. The V end was cut by 1 base, the J end by 6 bases, with 9 bases between. The CDR3 consists of 13 residues.

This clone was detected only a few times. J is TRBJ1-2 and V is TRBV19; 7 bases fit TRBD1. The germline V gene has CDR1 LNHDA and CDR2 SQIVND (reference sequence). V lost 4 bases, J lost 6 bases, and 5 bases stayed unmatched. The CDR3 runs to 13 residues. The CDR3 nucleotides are TGTGCCAGTAGTAGTCTAGGGGGCGATGGCTACACCTTC. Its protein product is CASSSLGGDGYTF.

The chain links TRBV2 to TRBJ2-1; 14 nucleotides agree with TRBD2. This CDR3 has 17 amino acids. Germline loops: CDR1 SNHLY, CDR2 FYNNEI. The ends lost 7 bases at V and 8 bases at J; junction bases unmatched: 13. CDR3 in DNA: TGTGCCAGCAATCCATTATCCGGGACTAGCGGGAGTTATGAGCAGTTCTTC. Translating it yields CASNPLSGTSGSYEQFF.

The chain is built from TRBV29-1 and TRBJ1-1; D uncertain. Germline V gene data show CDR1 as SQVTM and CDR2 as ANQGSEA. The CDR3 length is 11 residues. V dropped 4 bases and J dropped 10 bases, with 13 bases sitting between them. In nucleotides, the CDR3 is TGCAGCGTTGGGAGGGAAGACGGAGCTTTCTTT. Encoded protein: CSVGREDGAFF.

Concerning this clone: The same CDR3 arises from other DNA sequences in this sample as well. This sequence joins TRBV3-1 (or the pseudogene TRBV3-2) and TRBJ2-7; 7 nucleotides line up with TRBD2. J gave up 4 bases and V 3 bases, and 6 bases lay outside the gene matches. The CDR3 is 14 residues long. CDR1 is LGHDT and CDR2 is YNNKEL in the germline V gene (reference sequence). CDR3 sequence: CASSHSLAPYEQYF. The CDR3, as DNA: TGTGCCAGCAGCCATTCACTAGCGCCGTACGAGCAGTACTTC.

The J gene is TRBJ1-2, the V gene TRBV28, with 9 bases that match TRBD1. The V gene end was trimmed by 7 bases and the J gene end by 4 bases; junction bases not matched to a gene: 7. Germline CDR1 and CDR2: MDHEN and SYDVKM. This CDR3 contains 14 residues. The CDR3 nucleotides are TGTGCCAGCAAGCAAACGGACAGGGGCTATGGCTACACCTTC. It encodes CASKQTDRGYGYTF.

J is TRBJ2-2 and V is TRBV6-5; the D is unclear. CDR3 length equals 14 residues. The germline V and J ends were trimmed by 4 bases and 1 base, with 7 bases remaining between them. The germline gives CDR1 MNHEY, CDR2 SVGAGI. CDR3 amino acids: CASSLSVNTGELFF. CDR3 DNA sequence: TGTGCCAGCAGTTTATCAGTGAACACCGGGGAGCTGTTTTTT.

CDR3: CSVRGGGWGTEAFF. CDR3 nucleotides: TGCAGCGTCAGAGGGGGCGGGTGGGGCACTGAAGCTTTCTTT. The chain has TRBV29-1 and TRBJ1-1; 7 bases map to TRBD1. J gave up 4 bases and V 6 bases, and 11 bases lay outside the gene matches. CDR1 SQVTM and CDR2 ANQGSEA come from the germline V gene. The CDR3 length is 14 residues. Using reference TRBV29-1 and TRBJ1-1 for the parts outside the CDR3, the full variable domain is SAVISQKPSRDICQRGTSLTIQCQVDSQVTMMFWYRQQPGQSLTLIATANQGSEATYESGFVIDKFPISRPNLTFSTLTVSNMSPEDSSIYLCSVRGGGWGTEAFFGQGTRLTVV.

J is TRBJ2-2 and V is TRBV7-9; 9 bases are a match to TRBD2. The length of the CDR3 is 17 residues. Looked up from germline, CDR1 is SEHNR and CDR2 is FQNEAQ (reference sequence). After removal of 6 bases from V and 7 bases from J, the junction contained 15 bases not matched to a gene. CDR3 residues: CASRNGGGTSLVGELFF. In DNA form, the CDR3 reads TGTGCCAGCAGGAATGGAGGGGGGACTAGCCTTGTCGGGGAGCTGTTTTTT.

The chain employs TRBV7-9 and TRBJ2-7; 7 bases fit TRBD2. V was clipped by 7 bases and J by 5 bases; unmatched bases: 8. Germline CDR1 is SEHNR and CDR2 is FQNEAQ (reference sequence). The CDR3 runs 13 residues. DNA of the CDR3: TGTGCCAGCACTGCGGGAGATGTGGACGAGCAGTACTTC. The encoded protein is CASTAGDVDEQYF. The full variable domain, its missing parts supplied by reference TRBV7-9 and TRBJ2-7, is DTGVSQNPRHKITKRGQNVTFRCDPISEHNRLYWYRQTLGQGPEFLTYFQNEAQLEKSRLLSDRFSAERPKGSFSTLEIQRTEQGDSAMYLCASTAGDVDEQYFGPGTRLTVT.

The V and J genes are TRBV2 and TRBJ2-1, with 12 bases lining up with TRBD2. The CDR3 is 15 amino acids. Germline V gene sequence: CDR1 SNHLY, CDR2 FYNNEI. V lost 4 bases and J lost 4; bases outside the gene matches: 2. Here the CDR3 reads CASSVTSGSYNEQFF. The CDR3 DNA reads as TGTGCCAGCAGTGTGACTAGCGGGAGTTACAATGAGCAGTTCTTC.

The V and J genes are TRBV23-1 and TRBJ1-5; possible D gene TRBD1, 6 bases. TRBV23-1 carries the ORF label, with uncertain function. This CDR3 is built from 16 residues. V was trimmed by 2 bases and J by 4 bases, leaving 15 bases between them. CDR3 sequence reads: CASSQRPGGENQPQHF. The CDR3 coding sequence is TGCGCCAGCAGTCAACGCCCGGGGGGCGAGAATCAGCCCCAGCATTTT.

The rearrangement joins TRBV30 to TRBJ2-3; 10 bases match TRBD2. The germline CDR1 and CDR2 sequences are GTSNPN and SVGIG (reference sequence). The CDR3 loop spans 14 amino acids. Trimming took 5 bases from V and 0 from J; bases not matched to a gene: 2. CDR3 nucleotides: TGTGCCTGGCATAGCGGGAGGAGCACAGATACGCAGTATTTT. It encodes CAWHSGRSTDTQYF.

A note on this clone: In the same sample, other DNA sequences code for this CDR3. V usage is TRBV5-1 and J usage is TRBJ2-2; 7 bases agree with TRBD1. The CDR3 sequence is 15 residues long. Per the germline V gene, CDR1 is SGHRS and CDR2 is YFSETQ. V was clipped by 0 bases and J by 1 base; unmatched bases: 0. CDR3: CASSLGQGNTGELFF. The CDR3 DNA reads TGCGCCAGCAGCTTGGGACAGGGGAACACCGGGGAGCTGTTTTTT.

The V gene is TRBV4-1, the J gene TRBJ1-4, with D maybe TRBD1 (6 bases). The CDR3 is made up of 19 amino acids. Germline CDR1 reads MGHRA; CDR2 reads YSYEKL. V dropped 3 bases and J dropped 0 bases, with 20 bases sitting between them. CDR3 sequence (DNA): TGCGCCAGCAGCCAGGAACCTTCCCAGGGGTCAGCAACTAATGAAAAACTGTTTTTT. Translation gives CASSQEPSQGSATNEKLFF.

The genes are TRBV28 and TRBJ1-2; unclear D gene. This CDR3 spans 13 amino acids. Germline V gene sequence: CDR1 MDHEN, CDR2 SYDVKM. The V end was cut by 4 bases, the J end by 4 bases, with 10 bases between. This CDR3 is CASSSTQAYGYTF. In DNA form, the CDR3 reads TGTGCCAGCAGTTCTACCCAAGCCTATGGCTACACCTTC.

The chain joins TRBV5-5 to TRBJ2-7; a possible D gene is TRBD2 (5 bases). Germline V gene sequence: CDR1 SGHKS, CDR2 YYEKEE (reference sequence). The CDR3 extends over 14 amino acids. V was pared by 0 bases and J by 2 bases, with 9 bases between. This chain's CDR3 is CASSLGVGAYEQYV. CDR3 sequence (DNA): TGTGCCAGCAGCTTGGGCGTCGGGGCCTACGAGCAGTACGTC.

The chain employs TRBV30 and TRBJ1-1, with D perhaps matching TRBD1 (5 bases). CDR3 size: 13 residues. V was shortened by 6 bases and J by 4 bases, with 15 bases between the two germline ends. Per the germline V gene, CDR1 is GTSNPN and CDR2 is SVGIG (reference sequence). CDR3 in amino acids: CACFKRRGTEAFF. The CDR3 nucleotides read TGTGCCTGCTTTAAAAGGAGGGGCACTGAAGCTTTCTTT.